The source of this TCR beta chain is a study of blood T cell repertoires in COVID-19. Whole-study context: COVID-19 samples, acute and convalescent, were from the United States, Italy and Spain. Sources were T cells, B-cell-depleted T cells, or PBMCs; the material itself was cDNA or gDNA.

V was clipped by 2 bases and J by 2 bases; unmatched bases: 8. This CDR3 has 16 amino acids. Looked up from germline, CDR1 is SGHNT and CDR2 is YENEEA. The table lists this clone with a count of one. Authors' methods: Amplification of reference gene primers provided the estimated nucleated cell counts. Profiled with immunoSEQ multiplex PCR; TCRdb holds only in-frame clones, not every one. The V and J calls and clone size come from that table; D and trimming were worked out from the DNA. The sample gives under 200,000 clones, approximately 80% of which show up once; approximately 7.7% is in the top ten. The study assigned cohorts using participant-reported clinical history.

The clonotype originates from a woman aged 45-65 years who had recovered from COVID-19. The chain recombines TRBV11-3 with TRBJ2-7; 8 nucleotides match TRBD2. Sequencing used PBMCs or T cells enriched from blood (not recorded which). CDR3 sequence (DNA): TGTGCCAGCAGCTTATCGGGAGGGGGTCCTACCTACGAGCAGTACTTC. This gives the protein CASSLSGGGPTYEQYF.